Each of the 16 T cell receptor beta chains below was sequenced from the same sample in a study of blood T cell repertoires in COVID-19. This table comes from immunoSEQ multiplex PCR, and its TCRdb copy is limited to in-frame clones, with some not included. The sample gives about 150,000 clones, around 87% of which show up once; approximately 6.1% is in the top ten. The source material was peripheral blood. Receptors were obtained from an elderly man with acute or convalescent COVID-19.

The rearrangement joins TRBV5-1 to TRBJ1-4; D is uncertain. Germline V lookup: CDR1 SGHRS, CDR2 YFSETQ. Between the trimmed V and J ends, which lost 0 bases and 4 bases, there was a span of 4 bases. The CDR3 extends over 13 amino acids. In DNA form, the CDR3 reads TGCGCCAGCAGCTTGGAACTTAATGAAAAACTGTTTTTT. Protein sequence: CASSLELNEKLFF.

The gene calls are TRBV28 and TRBJ2-7; no firm D call. V lost 3 bases and J 3 bases, leaving 6 bases between the germline ends. The CDR3 is 12 amino acids. Germline CDR1 MDHEN, CDR2 SYDVKM. In DNA form, the CDR3 reads TGTGCCAGCAGTTTTAATATCTACGAGCAGTACTTC. This encodes CASSFNIYEQYF. The whole variable domain, remainder taken from reference TRBV28 and TRBJ2-7, is DVKVTQSSRYLVKRTGEKVFLECVQDMDHENMFWYRQDPGLGLRLIYFSYDVKMKEKGDIPEGYSVSREKKERFSLILESASTNQTSMYLCASSFNIYEQYFGPGTRLTVT.

A single count supports this clone. The chain is built from TRBV19 and TRBJ1-1, with no clear D. This CDR3 contains 12 residues. V gave up 3 bases and J gave up 8 bases, with 10 bases separating them. Germline V CDR1 and CDR2: LNHDA, SQIVND (reference sequence). This CDR3 is CASSIPSGEAFF. The CDR3, as DNA: TGTGCCAGTAGTATTCCCTCGGGGGAAGCTTTCTTT.

This chain links TRBV7-3 with TRBJ2-1, with 7 nucleotides matching TRBD2. This CDR3 has 15 residues. J was trimmed by 7 bases and V by 5 bases; bases with no gene match: 11. Per the germline V gene, CDR1 is SGHTA and CDR2 is FQGTGA. CDR3 nucleotides: TGTGCCAGCAGCCCGCGGACTAGTTCCAAAAATGAGCAGTTCTTC. It encodes CASSPRTSSKNEQFF. Full variable domain (outside the CDR3, taken from reference TRBV7-3 and TRBJ2-1): GAGVSQTPSNKVTEKGKYVELRCDPISGHTALYWYRQSLGQGPEFLIYFQGTGAADDSGLPNDRFFAVRPEGSVSTLKIQRTERGDSAVYLCASSPRTSSKNEQFFGPGTRLTVL.

This chain uses TRBV2 with TRBJ2-3, with TRBD2 identical over 10 bases. The ends lost 6 bases at V and 1 base at J; junction bases unmatched: 10. CDR1 is SNHLY, CDR2 FYNNEI, per germline. The CDR3 spans 17 residues. CDR3 sequence reads: CASRRSSSGGGTDTQYF. The CDR3 DNA reads as TGTGCCAGCAGACGCAGTTCAAGCGGGGGGGGCACAGATACGCAGTATTTT. The entire variable domain, with the rest obtained from reference TRBV2 and TRBJ2-3, is as follows: EPEVTQTPSHQVTQMGQEVILRCVPISNHLYFYWYRQILGQKVEFLVSFYNNEISEKSEIFDDQFSVERPDGSNFTLKIRSTKLEDSAMYFCASRRSSSGGGTDTQYFGPGTRLTVL.

V is TRBV9 and J is TRBJ1-2; D is uncertain. The CDR3 spans 13 residues. Trimming took 4 bases from V and 4 from J, leaving 11 bases between them. Per the germline V gene, CDR1 is SGDLS and CDR2 is YYNGEE. CDR3 coding DNA: TGTGCCAGCAGCCCGCAGGAATTCTATGGCTACACCTTC. Protein product: CASSPQEFYGYTF.

This chain joins TRBV5-1 and TRBJ2-5; perhaps TRBD2 as D (6 bases). V lost 2 bases and J 4 bases, leaving 15 bases between the germline ends. From germline, CDR1 is SGHRS and CDR2 YFSETQ. The CDR3 is 15 amino acids. This chain's CDR3 is CASSFVGSNGETQYF. The CDR3 bases are TGCGCCAGCAGCTTTGTCGGGAGTAACGGAGAGACCCAGTACTTC.

The rearrangement joins TRBV12-2 to TRBJ1-4; TRBD1 is taken as the D call from the table, unchecked against the DNA. TRBV12-2 has pseudogene status. This CDR3 spans 18 amino acids. Written as DNA, the CDR3 is TGTGCAAGTCGCTTAGGTCCCCCAGGCTCCTCAACTAATGAAAAACTGTTTTTT. Residues: CASRLGPPGSSTNEKLFF.

The genes are TRBV11-2 and TRBJ2-1; D might be TRBD2 (6 bases). This CDR3 has 15 amino acids. V shed 5 bases and J shed 3 bases, with 14 bases lying between them. CDR1 is SGHAT and CDR2 is FQNNGV in the germline V gene. The CDR3 sequence is CASSPGIADYNEQFF. The CDR3 DNA sequence: TGTGCCAGCAGCCCTGGGATAGCGGACTACAATGAGCAGTTCTTC.

This clone was counted a single time. The rearrangement links TRBV28 to TRBJ1-6, with a tentative D call TRBD1 (5 bases). The CDR3 is 14 residues long. The V end lost 5 bases, the J end lost 10 bases, and 15 bases lay between the germline ends. Germline V lookup: CDR1 MDHEN, CDR2 SYDVKM. The CDR3 nucleotides are TGTGCCAGCAGTCTCCGGCCCAGGGCGTCACCCCTCCACTTT. As protein: CASSLRPRASPLHF.

The chain's CDR3 is CASSETGLAKNIQYF. CDR3 in DNA: TGTGCCAGCAGCGAGACAGGTCTAGCCAAAAACATTCAGTACTTC. The chain is built from TRBV5-6 and TRBJ2-4; D is possibly TRBD1 (6 bases). V was pared by 4 bases and J by 0 bases, with 11 bases between. The germline V gene has CDR1 SGHDT and CDR2 YYEEEE. This CDR3 has 15 residues.

This sequence joins TRBV6-5 and TRBJ2-2; D is possibly TRBD2 (5 bases). V was shortened by 2 bases and J by 2 bases, with 12 bases between the two germline ends. From germline, CDR1 is MNHEY and CDR2 SVGAGI. The CDR3 is 16 amino acids. CDR3 coding DNA: TGTGCCAGCAGTTACGGACTGGCAGTAAACACCGGGGAGCTGTTTTTT. Amino acid sequence: CASSYGLAVNTGELFF.

This clone has only one observation. V usage is TRBV20-1 and J usage is TRBJ2-3; a weak D match, TRBD2 (6 bases). The CDR3 consists of 15 residues. Germline V lookup: CDR1 DFQATT, CDR2 SNEGSKA (reference sequence). The ends were cut back, 3 bases at V and 4 bases at J, with 17 bases in the middle. DNA for the CDR3: TGCAGTGCTAGTTCTGCGCGGGAAGTTTCAGATACGCAGTATTTT. This translates into CSASSAREVSDTQYF.

The table lists this clone with a few counts. The chain uses TRBV11-2 and TRBJ1-2; 7 bases map to TRBD1. Losses at the gene ends were 5 bases for V and 4 bases for J; bases not matched to a gene: 4. This CDR3 is 13 amino acids long. In germline, CDR1 is SGHAT, CDR2 FQNNGV. The CDR3 DNA is TGTGCCAGCAGCCTACAGGGGACCTATGGCTACACCTTC. Translation gives CASSLQGTYGYTF.

This chain uses TRBV6-2 or TRBV6-3 with TRBJ1-1, with a tentative D call TRBD1 (6 bases). The V gene's germline CDR1 is MNHEY and CDR2 SVGEGT. The CDR3 contains 16 residues. V was shortened by 2 bases and J by 0 bases, with 13 bases between the two germline ends. Written as DNA, the CDR3 is TGTGCCAGCAGTTACCGACACAGGGACCTGAACACTGAAGCTTTCTTT. Its protein product is CASSYRHRDLNTEAFF.

V is TRBV6-5 and J is TRBJ2-7; D possibly corresponds to TRBD1 (6 bases). The CDR3 totals 12 residues. Trimming stripped 10 bases from V and 0 bases from J, with 10 bases between. CDR1 and CDR2 (germline): MNHEY, SVGAGI. CDR3 DNA sequence: TGTGCCATCTCGGACAGCTCCTACGAGCAGTACTTC. Translating it yields CAISDSSYEQYF.